This section outlines one TCR beta chain sequence together with its context. The antigen is unknown. The data originate from a study of lymphopenia after photon versus proton radiotherapy. General study results and limits: Oligoclonal CD8+ Temra expansion after nadir drove photon patients' diversity drop.

The repertoire was sequenced with immunoSEQ multiplex PCR; TCRdb's copy has only in-frame clones and lacks some. This sample has 65,000 to 85,000 clones, with around 92% found just once. CDR1 SGHRS and CDR2 YFSETQ come from the germline V gene. The V and J ends lost 3 bases and 1 base respectively, with 16 bases between them. CDR3 size: 16 residues. J is TRBJ1-2 and V is TRBV5-1; D is perhaps TRBD1 (5 bases). The source is a woman in her 40s with cholangiocarcinoma. The sequencing used peripheral blood, collected from a patient treated with photon-based radiotherapy. CDR3 in DNA: TGCGCCAGCAGCTCAGGGACCATCAGGGATAACTATGGCTACACCTTC. Protein product: CASSSGTIRDNYGYTF. Combining the CDR3 with reference TRBV5-1 and TRBJ1-2 gives the whole variable domain KAGVTQTPRYLIKTRGQQVTLSCSPISGHRSVSWYQQTPGQGLQFLFEYFSETQRNKGNFPGRFSGRQFSNSRSEMNVSTLELGDSALYLCASSSGTIRDNYGYTFGSGTRLTVV.